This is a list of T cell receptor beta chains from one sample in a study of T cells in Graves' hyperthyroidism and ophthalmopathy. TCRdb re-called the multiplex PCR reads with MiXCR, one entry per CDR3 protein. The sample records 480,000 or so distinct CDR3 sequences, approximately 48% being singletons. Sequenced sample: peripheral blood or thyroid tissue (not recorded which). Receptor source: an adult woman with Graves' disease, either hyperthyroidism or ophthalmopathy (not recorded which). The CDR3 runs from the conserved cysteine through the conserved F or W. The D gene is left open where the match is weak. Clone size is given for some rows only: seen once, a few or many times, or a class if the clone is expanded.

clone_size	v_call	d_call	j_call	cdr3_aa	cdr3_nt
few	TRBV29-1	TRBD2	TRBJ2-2	CSARWGGDGELFF	TGCAGCGCTCGCTGGGGAGGGGACGGGGAGCTGTTTTTT
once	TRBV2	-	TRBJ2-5	CASSEDLRTEPQYF	TGTGCCAGCAGTGAAGACCTCCGAACCGAGCCCCAGTACTTC
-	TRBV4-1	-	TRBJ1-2	CASSQAPFGTIEGYTF	TGCGCCAGCAGCCAAGCCCCATTCGGGACTATAGAGGGCTACACCTTC
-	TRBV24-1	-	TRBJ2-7	CATSDFGDGSEQYF	TGTGCCACCAGTGATTTTGGAGATGGATCCGAGCAGTACTTC
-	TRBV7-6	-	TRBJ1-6	CASSLSHRNSPLHF	TGTGCCAGCAGCTTAAGTCACAGGAATTCACCCCTCCACTTT
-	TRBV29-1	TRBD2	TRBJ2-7	CSVEGGLADEQYF	TGCAGCGTTGAAGGGGGACTAGCCGACGAGCAGTACTTC
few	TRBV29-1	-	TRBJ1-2	CSVKSNLGYGYTF	TGCAGCGTTAAGAGCAACTTGGGCTATGGCTACACCTTC
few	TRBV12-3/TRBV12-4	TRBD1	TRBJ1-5	CASSPDRAGQPQHF	TGTGCCAGCAGCCCCGACAGGGCGGGTCAGCCCCAGCATTTT
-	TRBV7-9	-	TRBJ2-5	CASSLGQPGQETQYF	TGTGCCAGCAGTTTGGGGCAACCGGGTCAAGAGACCCAGTACTTC
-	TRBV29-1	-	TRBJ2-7	CSVELRSSSYEQYF	TGCAGCGTTGAATTGCGGTCAAGCTCCTACGAGCAGTACTTC
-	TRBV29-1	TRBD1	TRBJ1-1	CSVDTGQPDPEAFF	TGCAGCGTGGACACGGGACAGCCAGACCCTGAAGCTTTCTTT
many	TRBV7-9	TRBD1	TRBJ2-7	CASSARDRATYEQYF	TGTGCCAGCAGCGCCAGGGACAGGGCCACCTACGAGCAGTACTTC
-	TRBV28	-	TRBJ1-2	CASSSYNERNDYGYTF	TGTGCCAGCAGCTCTTATAATGAGAGGAATGACTATGGCTACACCTTC
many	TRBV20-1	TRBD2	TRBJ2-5	CSASPTPIAGEETQYF	TGCAGTGCTAGTCCAACCCCAATCGCGGGAGAAGAGACCCAGTACTTC
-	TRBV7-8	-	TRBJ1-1	CASSTLLQNTEAFF	TGTGCCAGCTCCACCTTATTGCAGAACACTGAAGCTTTCTTT
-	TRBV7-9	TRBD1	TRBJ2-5	CASSGTGGEETQYF	TGTGCCAGCAGCGGGACAGGGGGAGAAGAGACCCAGTACTTC
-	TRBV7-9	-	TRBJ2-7	CASSPTSRQGPYEQYF	TGCGCCAGCAGCCCGACATCCCGCCAGGGTCCCTACGAGCAGTACTTC
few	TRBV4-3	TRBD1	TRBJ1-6	CASSLDLTGLDSPLHF	TGCGCCAGCAGCCTAGATTTGACAGGGCTTGATTCACCCCTCCACTTT
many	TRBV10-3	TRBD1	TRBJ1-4	CAISESGTESEKLFF	TGTGCCATCAGTGAGTCCGGGACAGAAAGCGAAAAACTGTTTTTT
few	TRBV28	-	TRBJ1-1	CASSLVGKAEAFF	TGTGCCAGCAGTTTAGTGGGGAAGGCTGAAGCTTTCTTT
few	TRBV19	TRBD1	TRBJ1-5	CASSYRGTSNQPQHF	TGTGCCAGTAGTTACAGGGGTACTAGCAATCAGCCCCAGCATTTT
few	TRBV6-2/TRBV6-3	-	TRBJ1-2	CASTRGDPENTF	TGTGCCAGCACAAGGGGGGATCCTGAAAACACCTTC
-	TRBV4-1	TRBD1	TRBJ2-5	CASSQVGRGLETQYF	TGCGCCAGCAGCCAAGTCGGCAGGGGGCTGGAGACCCAGTACTTC
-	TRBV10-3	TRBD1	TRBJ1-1	CAISEADRGSTEAFF	TGTGCCATCAGTGAGGCAGACAGGGGTTCCACTGAAGCTTTCTTT
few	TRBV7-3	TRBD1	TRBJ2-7	CASSPGGFDEQYF	TGTGCCAGCAGCCCAGGGGGCTTTGACGAGCAGTACTTC
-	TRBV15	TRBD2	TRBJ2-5	CATSRDRLAGETQYF	TGTGCCACCAGCAGAGATCGCCTAGCGGGAGAGACCCAGTACTTC
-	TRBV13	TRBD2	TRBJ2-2	CASRLAENTGELFF	TGTGCCAGCCGACTAGCGGAAAACACCGGGGAGCTGTTTTTT
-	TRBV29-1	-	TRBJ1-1	CSVEDRGMNTEAFF	TGCAGCGTTGAAGATCGGGGTATGAACACTGAAGCTTTCTTT
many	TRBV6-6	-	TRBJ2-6	CASATAGANVLTF	TGTGCCAGCGCCACGGCAGGGGCCAACGTCCTGACTTTC
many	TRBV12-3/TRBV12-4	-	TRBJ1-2	CASSNSQNYGYTF	TGTGCCAGCAGTAACAGTCAAAACTATGGCTACACCTTC
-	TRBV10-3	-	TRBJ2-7	CAISDLALQNREQYF	TGTGCCATCAGTGATTTAGCGTTACAAAATAGAGAGCAGTACTTC
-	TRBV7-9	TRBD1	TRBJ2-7	CASTHGTGYYEQYF	TGTGCCAGCACCCACGGGACAGGCTACTACGAGCAGTACTTC
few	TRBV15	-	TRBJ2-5	CATSRDRAFIETQYF	TGTGCCACCAGCAGAGACAGGGCGTTTATCGAGACCCAGTACTTC
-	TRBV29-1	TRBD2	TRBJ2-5	CSVPGTSQETQYF	TGCAGCGTCCCTGGGACTAGCCAAGAGACCCAGTACTTC
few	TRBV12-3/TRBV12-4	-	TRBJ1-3	CASSFFSVWADHSGNTIYF	TGTGCCAGCAGTTTTTTCTCCGTGTGGGCAGACCACTCTGGAAACACCATATATTTT
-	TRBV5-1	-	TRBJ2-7	CASSSWGSGQYF	TGCGCCAGCAGCTCCTGGGGGTCCGGGCAGTACTTC
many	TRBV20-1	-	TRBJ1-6	CSARYRRGTYNSPLHF	TGCAGTGCTAGGTATCGAAGGGGGACCTATAATTCACCCCTCCACTTT